These 16 T cell receptor beta chains share one sample of origin, sequenced in a study of shared clonotypes between healthy human individuals. Clones were read by immunoSEQ multiplex PCR, and TCRdb kept only the in-frame ones, dropping some. The repertoire holds nearly 1 million clones, with around 80% as singletons. Material: memory CD4+ T cells sorted from blood. Subset specified: CD45RA-negative fraction. Receptors originate from a man aged 18 to 35 in good health.

This chain connects TRBV9 to TRBJ1-2, with no clear D. Per germline, CDR1 SGDLS and CDR2 YYNGEE. The V and J ends lost 0 bases and 7 bases respectively, with 10 bases between them. CDR3 length equals 13 residues. CDR3 nucleotide sequence: TGTGCCAGCAGCGTAGATTTGGAGGGTGGCTACACCTTC. Protein sequence: CASSVDLEGGYTF. The whole variable domain, filled in from reference TRBV9 and TRBJ1-2, reads DSGVTQTPKHLITATGQRVTLRCSPRSGDLSVYWYQQSLDQGLQFLIQYYNGEERAKGNILERFSAQQFPDLHSELNLSSLELGDSALYFCASSVDLEGGYTFGSGTRLTVV.

The genes are TRBV30 and TRBJ2-1, with 10 nucleotides matching TRBD2. The germline gives CDR1 GTSNPN, CDR2 SVGIG (reference sequence). The junction had 0 bases not matched to a gene; V was cut back by 2 bases and J by 5 bases. This CDR3 contains 13 residues. CDR3 amino acids: CAWSSGRDNEQFF. Written as DNA, the CDR3 is TGTGCCTGGAGTAGCGGGAGGGACAATGAGCAGTTCTTC.

This clone was seen a single time. The chain carries TRBV30 and TRBJ2-4, with D tentatively TRBD2 (5 bases). V lost 4 bases to trimming and J lost 3 bases, with 13 bases between them. The CDR3 contains 14 residues. Germline CDR1 reads GTSNPN; CDR2 reads SVGIG (reference sequence). The CDR3 DNA reads TGTGCCTGGACGAGGGTTGGGGTCAAAAACATTCAGTACTTC. The encoded protein is CAWTRVGVKNIQYF. The complete variable domain, with remaining parts taken from reference TRBV30 and TRBJ2-4, reads SQTIHQWPATLVQPVGSPLSLECTVEGTSNPNLYWYRQAAGRGLQLLFYSVGIGQISSEVPQNLSASRPQDRQFILSSKKLLLSDSGFYLCAWTRVGVKNIQYFGAGTRLSVL.

This chain joins TRBV19 and TRBJ2-3; tentative D call: TRBD2 (5 bases). Germline loops: CDR1 LNHDA, CDR2 SQIVND (reference sequence). The CDR3 consists of 19 residues. V was pared by 3 bases and J by 0 bases, with 22 bases between. Here the CDR3 reads CASSISRRSGAVSTDTQYF. The CDR3 region has the DNA TGTGCCAGTAGTATTTCGAGGAGAAGCGGCGCCGTCAGCACAGATACGCAGTATTTT.

The rearrangement links TRBV5-6 to TRBJ1-6, with D possibly TRBD1 on 5 matching bases. The CDR3 is 16 amino acids. Germline CDR1 reads SGHDT; CDR2 reads YYEEEE. Trimming removed 0 bases from V and 7 bases from J, with 14 bases in between. CDR3 region: CASSLGVGELNSPLHF. CDR3 in DNA: TGTGCCAGCAGCTTGGGGGTAGGGGAATTGAATTCACCCCTCCACTTT.

This rearrangement joins TRBV9 to TRBJ2-6; tentatively, D is TRBD1 or TRBD2 (5 bases each). V was cut by 2 bases and J by 0 bases, with 15 bases left in between. The CDR3 runs to 18 residues. In germline, CDR1 is SGDLS, CDR2 YYNGEE. CDR3 DNA: TGTGCCAGCAGCGTTTCTGCAGGGACGGGCTCTGGGGCCAACGTCCTGACTTTC. Translating it yields CASSVSAGTGSGANVLTF.

The chain employs TRBV2 and TRBJ2-7; D not resolved. Germline assignment: CDR1 SNHLY and CDR2 FYNNEI. The CDR3 consists of 12 residues. V lost 7 bases and J 0 bases, leaving 7 bases between the germline ends. The CDR3 is CASKVGSYEQYF. The CDR3 nucleotides are TGTGCCAGCAAAGTGGGCTCCTACGAGCAGTACTTC. The whole variable domain, remainder taken from reference TRBV2 and TRBJ2-7, is EPEVTQTPSHQVTQMGQEVILRCVPISNHLYFYWYRQILGQKVEFLVSFYNNEISEKSEIFDDQFSVERPDGSNFTLKIRSTKLEDSAMYFCASKVGSYEQYFGPGTRLTVT.

V and J are TRBV18 and TRBJ2-7; D perhaps matches TRBD2 (6 bases). Looked up from germline, CDR1 is KGHSH and CDR2 is LQKENI. Between the trimmed V and J ends, which lost 3 bases and 6 bases, there was a span of 12 bases. The CDR3 spans 13 residues. The DNA for the CDR3 is TGTGCCAGCTCACCTCTATTGGAGGGCGAGCAGTACTTC. Translating it yields CASSPLLEGEQYF.

The CDR3 DNA reads TGTGCCAGCACAGGCCAGGGAAGAATCGGGGAGCTGTTTTTT. Protein product: CASTGQGRIGELFF. J is TRBJ2-2 and V is TRBV21-1; TRBD1 was called by the table and not checked on the DNA. TRBV21-1 counts as a pseudogene. The CDR3 sequence is 14 residues long.

As for this clone: This likely came from a read error, as a far larger clone is one base away. Other DNA sequences in the same sample also yield this CDR3. The V gene is TRBV29-1, the J gene TRBJ1-1; D uncertain. CDR3 size: 11 residues. CDR1 and CDR2 from the germline V gene are SQVTM and ANQGSEA. Trimming pared 3 bases from V and 1 base from J, leaving 3 bases between. The CDR3 spells CSVEGNTEAFF. CDR3 nucleotides: TGCAGCGTTGAGGGGAACACTGAAGCTTTCTTT.

This clone was found once. The rearrangement links TRBV30 to TRBJ2-1; D might be TRBD2 (5 bases). The length of the CDR3 is 13 residues. V dropped 2 bases and J dropped 7 bases, with 12 bases sitting between them. Germline CDR1 GTSNPN, CDR2 SVGIG (reference sequence). This chain's CDR3 is CAWSRGLWNEQFF. The CDR3 DNA is TGTGCCTGGAGTCGGGGTTTATGGAATGAGCAGTTCTTC.

This clone was observed a handful of times. Other nucleotide sequences in the sample specify the same CDR3. The chain uses TRBV30 and TRBJ1-5; TRBD1 matches at 10 bases. Losses at the gene ends were 1 base for V and 2 bases for J; bases not matched to a gene: 2. The CDR3 covers 15 residues. Germline V gene data show CDR1 as GTSNPN and CDR2 as SVGIG (reference sequence). The chain's CDR3 is CAWSAGTGGNQPQHF. The CDR3 nucleotides read TGTGCCTGGAGTGCCGGGACAGGGGGCAATCAGCCCCAGCATTTT.

V usage is TRBV7-2 and J usage is TRBJ2-7, with TRBD2 as a possible D gene (6 bases). Trimming took 8 bases from V and 2 from J, leaving 16 bases between them. The germline V gene encodes CDR1 SGHTA and CDR2 FQGNSA. CDR3 length: 14 residues. CDR3: CASLVGAGPYEQYF. DNA for the CDR3: TGTGCCAGCCTGGTAGGGGCGGGACCCTACGAGCAGTACTTC.

The chain uses TRBV30 and TRBJ2-5; D ambiguous. CDR3 length: 11 amino acids. Deletions cut 8 bases from V and 3 bases from J, with 10 bases between. Per the germline V gene, CDR1 is GTSNPN and CDR2 is SVGIG (reference sequence). The CDR3 is CALNYKETQYF. CDR3 bases: TGTGCCCTGAACTACAAAGAGACCCAGTACTTC.

This CDR3 is CASSTWGGSEAFF. For the CDR3, the DNA is TGTGCCAGCTCGACCTGGGGGGGTAGTGAAGCTTTCTTT. The gene calls are TRBV18 and TRBJ1-1; possible D gene TRBD1, 5 bases. Germline V CDR1 and CDR2: KGHSH, LQKENI. V was trimmed by 6 bases and J by 7 bases, leaving 15 bases between them. This CDR3 region has 13 residues. Full variable domain (outside the CDR3, taken from reference TRBV18 and TRBJ1-1): NAGVMQNPRHLVRRRGQEARLRCSPMKGHSHVYWYRQLPEEGLKFMVYLQKENIIDESGMPKERFSAEFPKEGPSILRIQQVVRGDSAAYFCASSTWGGSEAFFGQGTRLTVV.

The chain uses TRBV6-5 and TRBJ1-2; 8 bases agree with TRBD1. Germline V CDR1 and CDR2: MNHEY, SVGAGI. This CDR3 contains 15 residues. V lost 5 bases to trimming and J lost 4 bases; unmatched junction nucleotides: 9. CDR3 nucleotide sequence: TGTGCCAGCAGTCCAGGGACAGGAAATTCCTATGGCTACACCTTC. This codes for CASSPGTGNSYGYTF.